The 24 T cell receptor beta chains presented below share a single source sample, sequenced in a study of regulatory T cells in long-lasting Graves disease. Combining iRepertoire HTBI primers with Arm-PCR of CDR3 regions, the authors built TCR beta libraries. TCRdb re-analysed the multiplex PCR reads in MiXCR, keeping a single row per CDR3 protein. This table holds some 320,000 distinct CDR3 sequences, about a sixth found once. Documented time point: newly diagnosed GD, antithyroid drugs for less than 3 months. PBMC-extracted RNA yielded the TCR library. Source: peripheral blood mononuclear cells (PBMCs), taken at new diagnosis, from a patient treated with antithyroid drugs. The receptors were sampled from a female donor with Graves disease.

This clonotype has at least ten counts. This chain connects TRBV11-2 to TRBJ2-1; TRBD2 matches at 8 bases. CDR3 size: 15 residues. CDR1 SGHAT and CDR2 FQNNGV come from the germline V gene. The J segment lost 5 bases and the V segment lost 1 base, leaving 4 bases of the junction unmatched. CDR3 nucleotide sequence: TGTGCCAGCAGCTTAGTTGCGGGAGGCCACAATGAGCAGTTCTTC. Protein sequence: CASSLVAGGHNEQFF.

This clonotype turned up a few times. This sequence joins TRBV6-1 and TRBJ2-1, with D unclear. V lost 2 bases to trimming and J lost 8 bases, with 4 bases between them. CDR3 size: 11 residues. Germline lookup yields CDR1 MNHNS and CDR2 SASEGT. CDR3 sequence reads: CASSETDEQFF. The CDR3 DNA is TGTGCCAGCAGTGAAACCGATGAGCAGTTCTTC.

This clonotype occurred many times. CDR3 amino acids: CSVERGEGEQETQYF. Here the CDR3 DNA reads TGCAGCGTTGAACGTGGAGAGGGAGAGCAAGAGACCCAGTACTTC. The genes are TRBV29-1 and TRBJ2-5; TRBD2 is a possible D gene (5 bases). V lost 2 bases to trimming and J lost 2 bases, with 15 bases between them. The CDR3 consists of 15 residues. CDR1 and CDR2 from the germline V gene are SQVTM and ANQGSEA.

The chain employs TRBV29-1 and TRBJ2-1; 10 nucleotides line up with TRBD1. This CDR3 is built from 15 residues. CDR1 is SQVTM, CDR2 ANQGSEA, per germline. With 8 bases clipped from V and 10 bases from J, the junction kept 17 bases outside the gene matches. The CDR3 nucleotides are TGCAGCTCCCGGACAGGGGGGAATCAGGGAGGGGAGCAGTTCTTC. It codes for CSSRTGGNQGGEQFF.

This clonotype was seen repeatedly, ten times or more. The chain has TRBV10-3 and TRBJ2-1; D perhaps matches TRBD2 (6 bases). There are 16 residues in the CDR3. Trimming left V 5 bases short and J 8 bases short, with 22 bases between. In germline, CDR1 is ENHRY, CDR2 SYGVKD. This CDR3 is CAISRGNSGHSDEQFF. CDR3 sequence (DNA): TGTGCCATCAGTCGGGGGAACTCTGGGCACTCCGATGAGCAGTTCTTC.

The genes are TRBV9 and TRBJ2-1; the match to TRBD2 covers 8 bases. This CDR3 comprises 15 residues. V was pared by 0 bases and J by 9 bases, with 8 bases of the junction left unmatched. Germline values: CDR1 SGDLS, CDR2 YYNGEE. As DNA, the CDR3 is TGTGCCAGCAGCGTAGATGGGACTAGTAATAGTGAGCAGTTCTTC. Translated: CASSVDGTSNSEQFF.

There are many counts of this clonotype. This chain uses TRBV2 with TRBJ2-7, with D hard to call. Germline CDR1 is SNHLY and CDR2 is FYNNEI. Trimming removed 11 bases at V and 0 bases at J, with 11 bases between. The CDR3 spans 12 residues. The CDR3, as DNA: TGTGCCGTGATGGGATACTCCTACGAGCAGTACTTC. Its translation is CAVMGYSYEQYF.

Ten or more counts support this clonotype. The chain links TRBV6-6 to TRBJ2-1, with D hard to call. V lost 0 bases, J lost 3 bases, and 15 bases lay in between. The germline V gene has CDR1 MNHNY and CDR2 SVGAGI (reference sequence). The CDR3 has 17 amino acids. CDR3 sequence (DNA): TGTGCCAGCAGTTACTCGGCCGGCTACGAGGTCTACAATGAGCAGTTCTTC. It is translated as CASSYSAGYEVYNEQFF.

This clonotype was picked up a small number of times. V and J are TRBV3-1 and TRBJ2-3; D is undetermined. V dropped 5 bases and J dropped 7 bases, with 13 bases sitting between them. Per germline, CDR1 LGHDT and CDR2 YNNKEL (reference sequence). The CDR3 loop spans 13 amino acids. The CDR3 nucleotides read TGTGCCAGCAGCTCCGATGGTGGGAATACGCAGTATTTT. Translating it yields CASSSDGGNTQYF.

The chain couples TRBV19 to TRBJ1-5, with 8 positions matching TRBD1. There are 14 residues in the CDR3. The germline V gene encodes CDR1 LNHDA and CDR2 SQIVND (reference sequence). With V trimmed by 9 bases and J by 0 bases, 4 bases remained unmatched. CDR3 loop: CASGTGASNQPQHF. The CDR3 DNA is TGTGCCAGCGGGACAGGAGCTAGCAATCAGCCCCAGCATTTT. The variable domain in full, completed from reference TRBV19 and TRBJ1-5, reads DGGITQSPKYLFRKEGQNVTLSCEQNLNHDAMYWYRQDPGQGLRLIYYSQIVNDFQKGDIAEGYSVSREKKESFPLTVTSAQKNPTAFYLCASGTGASNQPQHFGDGTRLSIL.

The chain employs TRBV11-2 and TRBJ2-1; 8 bases fit TRBD1. V trimming: 4 bases; J trimming: 8 bases; junction bases outside the gene matches: 7. The CDR3 contains 14 residues. The germline V gene encodes CDR1 SGHAT and CDR2 FQNNGV. This chain's CDR3 is CASSWAGGRYEQFF. In DNA, the CDR3 is TGTGCCAGCAGCTGGGCAGGGGGCAGGTATGAGCAGTTCTTC.

This clonotype occurred many times. V gene TRBV5-1 combines with J gene TRBJ2-5, with D unresolved. CDR1 SGHRS and CDR2 YFSETQ come from the germline V gene. The V and J ends lost 4 bases and 1 base respectively, with 11 bases between them. CDR3 length: 14 amino acids. Here the CDR3 DNA reads TGCGCCAGCAGCGCTGCTAAAATCCAAGAGACCCAGTACTTC. Protein sequence: CASSAAKIQETQYF.

In its sample, this clonotype was seen many times. One junction end disagrees with the germline gene, perhaps due to a read error. For the CDR3, the DNA is TGCGCCAGCAGCTTGGCGTCGGTAAACTATGGCTACATCTTC. It codes for CASSLASVNYGYIF. The chain is built from TRBV5-1 and TRBJ1-2; no definite D call. Germline CDR1 and CDR2: SGHRS and YFSETQ. The CDR3 loop spans 14 amino acids.

Many counts were recorded for this clonotype. This chain links TRBV6-1 with TRBJ2-7; TRBD2 is a possible D gene (5 bases). Germline assignment: CDR1 MNHNS and CDR2 SASEGT. This CDR3 has 12 residues. Deletions cut 8 bases from V and 0 bases from J, with 8 bases between. CDR3 coding DNA: TGTGCCAGCCAGAGCGGCTCCTACGAGCAGTACTTC. Protein: CASQSGSYEQYF.

This clonotype showed up many times. The rearrangement joins TRBV3-1 to TRBJ2-1, with D tentatively TRBD1 (5 bases). The CDR3 runs to 16 residues. Germline loops: CDR1 LGHDT, CDR2 YNNKEL (reference sequence). Deletions cut 4 bases from V and 5 bases from J, with 18 bases between. CDR3 region: CASSRRGRPKNNEQFF. The DNA for the CDR3 is TGTGCCAGCAGCCGAAGGGGCCGCCCTAAGAACAATGAGCAGTTCTTC.

The chain has TRBV19 and TRBJ1-1; 9 bases line up with TRBD1. The length of the CDR3 is 15 residues. The V gene's germline CDR1 is LNHDA and CDR2 SQIVND (reference sequence). The V segment lost 7 bases and the J segment 0 bases; nucleotides outside the gene matches: 6. CDR3 in DNA: TGTGCCAGTATCCTAGGGACAGGGCTGAACACTGAAGCTTTCTTT. It encodes CASILGTGLNTEAFF.

The V and J genes are TRBV30 and TRBJ2-1; possibly TRBD1 for D (5 bases). CDR1 is GTSNPN, CDR2 SVGIG, per germline (reference sequence). Between the trimmed V and J ends, which lost 0 bases and 2 bases, there was a span of 11 bases. The CDR3 loop spans 15 amino acids. The CDR3 region is CAWSVNRQTYNEQFF. CDR3 DNA sequence: TGTGCCTGGAGTGTAAATCGACAGACCTACAATGAGCAGTTCTTC.

This clonotype was observed at least ten times. J is TRBJ2-7 and V is TRBV6-2 or TRBV6-3, with D uncertain. Germline assignment: CDR1 MNHEY and CDR2 SVGEGT. Trimming pared 5 bases from V and 0 bases from J, leaving 8 bases between. This CDR3 is 13 amino acids long. CDR3 amino acids: CASSVESSYEQYF. The DNA of the CDR3 is TGTGCCAGCAGTGTGGAGAGCTCCTACGAGCAGTACTTC.

This clonotype was detected a few times. This CDR3 reads CASNSTETQYF. The CDR3 nucleotides are TGTGCCAGCAACTCAACGGAGACCCAGTACTTC. The chain has TRBV6-1 and TRBJ2-5; the D is unclear. V gave up 7 bases and J gave up 5 bases, with 8 bases separating them. Per germline, CDR1 MNHNS and CDR2 SASEGT. There are 11 residues in the CDR3.

This clonotype was picked up many times. This rearrangement joins TRBV19 to TRBJ1-1; D unclear. Germline assignment: CDR1 LNHDA and CDR2 SQIVND (reference sequence). This CDR3 is built from 13 residues. V was pared by 3 bases and J by 5 bases, with 10 bases between. CDR3 in amino acids: CASSIERWTEAFF. The CDR3 DNA follows: TGTGCCAGTAGTATTGAGAGGTGGACTGAAGCTTTCTTT. Based on the CDR3 plus reference TRBV19 and TRBJ1-1, the full variable domain is DGGITQSPKYLFRKEGQNVTLSCEQNLNHDAMYWYRQDPGQGLRLIYYSQIVNDFQKGDIAEGYSVSREKKESFPLTVTSAQKNPTAFYLCASSIERWTEAFFGQGTRLTVV.

At least ten counts were recorded for this clonotype. J is TRBJ1-2 and V is TRBV27; the D gene is possibly TRBD1 (5 bases). Per the germline V gene, CDR1 is MNHEY and CDR2 is SMNVEV (reference sequence). The CDR3 has 14 amino acids. Trimming took off 5 bases at V and 3 bases at J, with 13 bases between the two ends. CDR3: CASSPSRGDYGYTF. The CDR3 coding sequence is TGTGCCAGCAGTCCGAGTAGGGGTGACTATGGCTACACCTTC.

The gene calls are TRBV7-9 and TRBJ2-1, with 9 nucleotides matching TRBD1. The CDR3 totals 13 residues. The V and J ends lost 11 bases and 3 bases, in that order; junction bases with no gene match: 5. Germline V gene data show CDR1 as SEHNR and CDR2 as FQNEAQ (reference sequence). This CDR3 reads CASQGAGYNEQFF. The CDR3 DNA reads TGTGCCTCACAGGGGGCGGGCTACAATGAGCAGTTCTTC.

This clonotype has only a few counts. The chain is built from TRBV25-1 and TRBJ2-7; no definite D call. The V and J ends lost 7 bases and 3 bases respectively, with 16 bases between them. The germline gives CDR1 MGHDK, CDR2 SYGVNS. CDR3 size: 14 residues. The CDR3 here is CASNFYGPNYEQYF. CDR3 DNA: TGTGCCAGCAACTTTTACGGGCCAAACTACGAGCAGTACTTC.

Many counts were recorded for this clonotype. The chain couples TRBV20-1 to TRBJ1-4; 9 positions match TRBD1. The V segment lost 6 bases and the J segment 10 bases; nucleotides outside the gene matches: 12. Germline assignment: CDR1 DFQATT and CDR2 SNEGSKA (reference sequence). The CDR3 has 14 residues. The DNA for the CDR3 is TGCAGTGCCGACTACCGGGACAGGGACGGAAAACTGTTTTTT. This codes for CSADYRDRDGKLFF.